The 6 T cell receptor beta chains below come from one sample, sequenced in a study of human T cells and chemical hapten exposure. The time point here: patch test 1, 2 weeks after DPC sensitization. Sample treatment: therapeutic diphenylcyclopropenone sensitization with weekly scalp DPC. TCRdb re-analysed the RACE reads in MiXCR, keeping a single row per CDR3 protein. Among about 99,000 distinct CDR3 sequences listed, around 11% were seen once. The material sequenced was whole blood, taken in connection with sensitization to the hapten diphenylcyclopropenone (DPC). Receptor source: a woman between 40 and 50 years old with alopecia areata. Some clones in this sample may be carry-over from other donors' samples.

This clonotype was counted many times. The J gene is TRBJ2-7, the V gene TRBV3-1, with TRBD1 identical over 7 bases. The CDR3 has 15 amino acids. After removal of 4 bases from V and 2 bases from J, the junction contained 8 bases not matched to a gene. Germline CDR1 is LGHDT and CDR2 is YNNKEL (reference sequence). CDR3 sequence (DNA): TGTGCCAGCAGCCCAGAAGGGGGCAGCGCCTACGAGCAGTACTTC. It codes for CASSPEGGSAYEQYF.

The CDR3 sequence is CSVERQDSATNEKLFF. The CDR3 DNA reads as TGCAGCGTTGAAAGGCAGGATAGCGCAACTAATGAAAAACTGTTTTTT. The chain couples TRBV29-1 to TRBJ1-4; D uncertain. This CDR3 is built from 16 residues. The V and J ends lost 2 bases and 0 bases respectively, with 13 bases between them. Germline CDR1 and CDR2: SQVTM and ANQGSEA.

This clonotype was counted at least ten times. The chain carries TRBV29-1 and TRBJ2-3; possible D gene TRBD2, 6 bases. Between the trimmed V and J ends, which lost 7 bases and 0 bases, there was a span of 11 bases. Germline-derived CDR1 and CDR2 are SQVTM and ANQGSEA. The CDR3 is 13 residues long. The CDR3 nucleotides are TGCAGCGGACGGGAGTCTAGCACAGATACGCAGTATTTT. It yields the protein CSGRESSTDTQYF.

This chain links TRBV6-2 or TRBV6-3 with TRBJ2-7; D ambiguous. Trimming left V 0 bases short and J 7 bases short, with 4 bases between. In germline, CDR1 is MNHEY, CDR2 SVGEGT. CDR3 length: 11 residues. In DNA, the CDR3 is TGTGCCAGCAGTTACTCGGAGGAGCAGTACTTC. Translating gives CASSYSEEQYF.

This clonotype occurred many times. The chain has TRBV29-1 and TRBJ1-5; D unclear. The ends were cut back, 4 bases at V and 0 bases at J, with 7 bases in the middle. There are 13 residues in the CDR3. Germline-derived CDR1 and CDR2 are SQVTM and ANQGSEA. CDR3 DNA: TGCAGCGTTGGAGGGCGTAGCAATCAGCCCCAGCATTTT. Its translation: CSVGGRSNQPQHF.

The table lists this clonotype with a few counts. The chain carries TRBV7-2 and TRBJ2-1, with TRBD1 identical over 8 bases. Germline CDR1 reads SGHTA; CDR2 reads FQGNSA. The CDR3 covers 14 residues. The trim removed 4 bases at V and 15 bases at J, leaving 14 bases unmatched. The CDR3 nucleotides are TGTGCCAGCAGCTCCAGACCGACAGGGGCGGACCTGTTCTTC. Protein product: CASSSRPTGADLFF.